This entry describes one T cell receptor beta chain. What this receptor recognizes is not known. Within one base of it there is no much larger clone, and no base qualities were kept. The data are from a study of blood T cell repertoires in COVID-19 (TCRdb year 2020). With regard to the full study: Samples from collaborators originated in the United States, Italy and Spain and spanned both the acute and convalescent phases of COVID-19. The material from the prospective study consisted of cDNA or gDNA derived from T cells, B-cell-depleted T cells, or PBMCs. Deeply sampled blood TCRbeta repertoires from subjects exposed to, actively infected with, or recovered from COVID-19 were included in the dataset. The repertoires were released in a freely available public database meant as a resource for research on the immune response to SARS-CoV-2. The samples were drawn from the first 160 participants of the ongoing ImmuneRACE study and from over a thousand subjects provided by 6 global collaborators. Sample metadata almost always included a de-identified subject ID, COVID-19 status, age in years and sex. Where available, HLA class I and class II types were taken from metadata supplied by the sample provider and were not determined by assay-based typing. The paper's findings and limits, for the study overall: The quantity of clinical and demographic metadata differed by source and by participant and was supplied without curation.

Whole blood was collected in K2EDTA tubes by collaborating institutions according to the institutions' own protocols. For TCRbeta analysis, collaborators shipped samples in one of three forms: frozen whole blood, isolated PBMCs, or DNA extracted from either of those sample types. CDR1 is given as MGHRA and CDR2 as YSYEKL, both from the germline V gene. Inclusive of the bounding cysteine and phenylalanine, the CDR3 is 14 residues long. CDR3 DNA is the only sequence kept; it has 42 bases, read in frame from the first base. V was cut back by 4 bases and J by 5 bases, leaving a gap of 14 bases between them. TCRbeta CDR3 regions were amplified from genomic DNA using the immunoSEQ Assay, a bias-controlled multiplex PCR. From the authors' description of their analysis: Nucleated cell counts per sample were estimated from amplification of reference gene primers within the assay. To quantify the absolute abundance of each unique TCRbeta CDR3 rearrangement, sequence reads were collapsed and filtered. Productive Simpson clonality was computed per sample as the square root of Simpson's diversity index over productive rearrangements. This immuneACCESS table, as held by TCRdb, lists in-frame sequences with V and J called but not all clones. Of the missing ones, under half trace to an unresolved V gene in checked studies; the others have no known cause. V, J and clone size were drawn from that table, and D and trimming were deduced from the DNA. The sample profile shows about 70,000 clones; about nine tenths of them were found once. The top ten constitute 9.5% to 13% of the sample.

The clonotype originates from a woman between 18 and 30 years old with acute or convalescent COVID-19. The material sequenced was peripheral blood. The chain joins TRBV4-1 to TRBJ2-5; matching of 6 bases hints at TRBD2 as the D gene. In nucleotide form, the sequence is TGCGCCAGCAGCCCGCGGGGTCCAAGGGAGACCCAGTACTTC. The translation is CASSPRGPRETQYF.